This TCR beta chain emerged from a study of blood T cell repertoires in COVID-19. V lost 5 bases, J lost 8 bases, and 10 bases stayed unmatched. The CDR3 is 16 amino acids. The germline V gene has CDR1 MDHEN and CDR2 SYDVKM. Method: immunoSEQ multiplex PCR; TCRdb's copy keeps in-frame clones and lacks some. This sample has fewer than 300,000 clones; around 84% occur once, and the top ten carry more than 1.4%. The sequence was collected from a human donor with COVID-19, enrolled during active disease. The donor label of this sample is uncertain. Sequences were obtained from peripheral blood. V usage is TRBV28 and J usage is TRBJ2-1; 12 bases fit TRBD2. CDR3 nucleotides: TGTGCCAGCAGTCCTCTAGCGGGAGGGCCCTCGGATGAGCAGTTCTTC. The encoded protein is CASSPLAGGPSDEQFF.